This T cell receptor beta chain was documented in a study of shared clonotypes between healthy human individuals. In the study overall: In total, the donors were two women and a few men aged 18 to 49. Whole-study findings and limits: Sampling covered blood only; tissue repertoires likely differ. It was the few donors that limited the genetic and exposure-history diversity represented.

The repertoire was sequenced with immunoSEQ multiplex PCR; TCRdb's copy has only in-frame clones and lacks some. The sample shows about 2.2 million clones, roughly 93% of them seen only once. Terminally differentiated effector memory CD45RA+ cells were excluded from the naive CD8 cells, which were CD45RO-negative and positively selected for CCR7. The donors, all of them Caucasian adults, lived in Nashville, Tennessee. As to this clone: Its antigen remains unknown.

The CDR3 loop spans 15 amino acids. Trimming cost V 2 bases and J 15 bases; bases outside gene matches: 12. In germline, CDR1 is MNHNS, CDR2 SASEGT. Source material: naive CD8+ T cells from PBMCs. The rearrangement joins TRBV6-1 to TRBJ2-1; TRBD2 aligns across 11 bases. This TCR was sampled from a young man in good health. Some clones in this sample may be carry-over from other donors' samples. The CDR3 sequence: CASSELGLAGGLPFF. CDR3 bases: TGTGCCAGCAGTGAACTTGGGCTAGCGGGAGGACTCCCGTTCTTC.